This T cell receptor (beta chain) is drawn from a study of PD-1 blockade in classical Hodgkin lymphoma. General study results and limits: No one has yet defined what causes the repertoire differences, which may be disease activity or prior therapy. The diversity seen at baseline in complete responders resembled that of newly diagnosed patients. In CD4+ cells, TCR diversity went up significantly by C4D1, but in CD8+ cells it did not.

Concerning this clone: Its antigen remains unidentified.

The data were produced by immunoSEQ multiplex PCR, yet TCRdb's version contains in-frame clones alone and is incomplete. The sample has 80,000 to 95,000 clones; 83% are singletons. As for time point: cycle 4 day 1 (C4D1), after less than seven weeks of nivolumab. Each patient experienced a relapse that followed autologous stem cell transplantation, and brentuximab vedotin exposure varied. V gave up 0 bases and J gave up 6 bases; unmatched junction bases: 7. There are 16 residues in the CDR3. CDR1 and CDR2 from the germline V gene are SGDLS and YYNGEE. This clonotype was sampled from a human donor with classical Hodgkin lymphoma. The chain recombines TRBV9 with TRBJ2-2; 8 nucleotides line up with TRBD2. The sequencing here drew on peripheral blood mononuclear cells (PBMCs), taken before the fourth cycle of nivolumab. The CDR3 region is CASSVVSGGSAGELFF. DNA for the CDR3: TGTGCCAGCAGCGTAGTTTCGGGAGGGAGCGCCGGGGAGCTGTTTTTT.